This T cell receptor beta chain was retrieved from a study of T cell changes during pregnancy in multiple sclerosis. The V gene end was trimmed by 4 bases and the J gene end by 4 bases; junction bases not matched to a gene: 3. Germline-derived CDR1 and CDR2 are SNHLY and FYNNEI. This CDR3 has 13 amino acids. Some clones are missing from TCRdb's copy, which holds only in-frame ones; the method was immunoSEQ multiplex PCR. The data contain around 96,000 clones, about 94% of them seen just once; the ten biggest clones take up 2% to 2.5%. J is TRBJ1-2 and V is TRBV2, with 7 bases aligning to TRBD1. The sequence was collected from a female donor with multiple sclerosis, enrolled in a pregnancy study. The source material was peripheral blood, sampled in the third trimester of pregnancy. CDR3 sequence reads: CASSGQGSYGYTF. Written as DNA, the CDR3 is TGTGCCAGCAGTGGACAGGGCAGCTATGGCTACACCTTC.